The 30 T cell receptor beta chains in this list originate from one sample, sequenced in a study of blood T cell repertoires in COVID-19 (TCRdb year 2020). The library was produced with the immunoSEQ multiplex PCR assay. TCRdb holds this immuneACCESS table with in-frame rearrangements only. Some clones are missing; in checked studies, unresolved V genes explain under half, and the rest has no known cause. A total of about 240,000 clones appear in this sample, about 80% of them only once. Around 9.6% of the sample is in the top ten clones. Sample: peripheral blood. The receptors come from a woman older than 75 with acute or convalescent COVID-19.

The chain is built from TRBV10-3 and TRBJ2-3, with 8 bases identical to TRBD1. Germline loops: CDR1 ENHRY, CDR2 SYGVKD. The CDR3 contains 19 residues. The ends lost 2 bases at V and 2 bases at J; junction bases unmatched: 15. As DNA, the CDR3 is TGTGCCATCAGTGAGACCGGGACAGGTTTAATTTCCGACACAGATACGCAGTATTTT. This encodes CAISETGTGLISDTDTQYF.

This clone was observed a handful of times. The rearrangement joins TRBV7-3 to TRBJ2-4; 7 bases line up with TRBD2. This CDR3 contains 12 residues. After removal of 5 bases from V and 8 bases from J, the junction contained 3 bases not matched to a gene. CDR1 and CDR2 from the germline V gene are SGHTA and FQGTGA. CDR3 in amino acids: CASSPGGDIQYF. CDR3 coding DNA: TGTGCCAGCAGCCCGGGGGGAGACATTCAGTACTTC.

CDR3 coding DNA: TGTGCCAGCAGTTTATACGGTGGAGCTGAAGCTTTCTTT. Protein product: CASSLYGGAEAFF. This chain joins TRBV28 and TRBJ1-1, with D hard to call. V was clipped by 1 base and J by 6 bases, with 9 bases between them. The CDR3 consists of 13 residues. From germline, CDR1 is MDHEN and CDR2 SYDVKM. Full variable domain (rest looked up from reference TRBV28 and TRBJ1-1): DVKVTQSSRYLVKRTGEKVFLECVQDMDHENMFWYRQDPGLGLRLIYFSYDVKMKEKGDIPEGYSVSREKKERFSLILESASTNQTSMYLCASSLYGGAEAFFGQGTRLTVV.

The chain uses TRBV27 and TRBJ1-3, with TRBD1 identical over 10 bases. Unmatched junction bases numbered 10, after V lost 10 bases and J lost 4 bases. Germline CDR1 and CDR2: MNHEY and SMNVEV (reference sequence). This CDR3 is built from 15 residues. For the CDR3, the DNA is TGTGCCACGAGACAGGGGGCGACGACAGGAAACACCATATATTTT. This gives the protein CATRQGATTGNTIYF.

V is TRBV9 and J is TRBJ2-1; 11 nucleotides line up with TRBD2. The CDR3 covers 17 residues. Trimming cost V 4 bases and J 5 bases; bases outside gene matches: 11. Germline V gene lookup returns CDR1 SGDLS and CDR2 YYNGEE. CDR3 in DNA: TGTGCCAGCAGCAGTTTAGCGGGGGGGCCGGGAAACAATGAGCAGTTCTTC. Translated: CASSSLAGGPGNNEQFF.

The V gene is TRBV5-8, the J gene TRBJ1-5, with 7 bases lining up with TRBD1. Germline CDR1 and CDR2: SGHTS and YDEGEE. Trimming took 3 bases from V and 4 from J; bases not matched to a gene: 13. This CDR3 is built from 17 residues. CDR3 loop: CASSSGAGTAGNQPQHF. The CDR3 DNA follows: TGTGCCAGCAGCTCGGGGGCCGGGACAGCCGGTAATCAGCCCCAGCATTTT.

The chain employs TRBV6-1 and TRBJ1-4; D is unclear. Looked up from germline, CDR1 is MNHNS and CDR2 is SASEGT. CDR3 length: 17 residues. V lost 0 bases and J 0 bases, leaving 11 bases between the germline ends. As DNA, the CDR3 is TGTGCCAGCAGTGAAGCCGACCTAGCTGCAACTAATGAAAAACTGTTTTTT. Translated, it gives CASSEADLAATNEKLFF.

J is TRBJ2-3 and V is TRBV7-2; weak D call: TRBD2 (6 bases). CDR3 size: 17 residues. The ends were cut back, 1 base at V and 0 bases at J, with 14 bases in the middle. From germline, CDR1 is SGHTA and CDR2 FQGNSA. DNA for the CDR3: TGTGCCAGCAGCTTAGGAGGTCTAGCGCTTAGCACAGATACGCAGTATTTT. This codes for CASSLGGLALSTDTQYF.

This clone was observed a few times. The genes are TRBV28 and TRBJ1-4, with 7 bases that match TRBD1. With V trimmed by 7 bases and J by 3 bases, 8 bases remained unmatched. Germline CDR1 and CDR2: MDHEN and SYDVKM. The CDR3 spans 15 residues. CDR3 sequence (DNA): TGTGCCAGCACCTCGGTGGGGACAGCTAATGAAAAACTGTTTTTT. Translation: CASTSVGTANEKLFF.

This chain uses TRBV27 with TRBJ1-1; 9 nucleotides match TRBD1. This CDR3 region has 15 residues. CDR1 MNHEY and CDR2 SMNVEV come from the germline V gene (reference sequence). The ends lost 3 bases at V and 2 bases at J; junction bases unmatched: 4. Here the CDR3 DNA reads TGTGCCAGCAGTTTCCGACAGGGGGGAAACACTGAAGCTTTCTTT. It codes for CASSFRQGGNTEAFF.

CDR3 region: CASRYGTGLGTGELFF. CDR3 sequence (DNA): TGTGCCAGCAGATACGGAACAGGGCTTGGCACCGGGGAGCTGTTTTTT. The chain joins TRBV3-1 (or the pseudogene TRBV3-2) to TRBJ2-2, with a weak D call TRBD1 (6 bases). Trimming removed 6 bases from V and 4 bases from J, with 18 bases in between. CDR1 and CDR2 from the germline V gene are LGHDT and YNNKEL (reference sequence). CDR3 length equals 16 residues.

This clone was observed a few times. CDR3 residues: CACTLNTGEAFF. CDR3 DNA: TGTGCCTGCACCCTTAATACAGGGGAAGCTTTCTTT. This chain links TRBV28 with TRBJ1-1; TRBD1 might be the D (6 bases). Germline loops: CDR1 MDHEN, CDR2 SYDVKM. V lost 11 bases, J lost 8 bases, and 18 bases lay in between. This CDR3 spans 12 amino acids.

The chain combines TRBV6-6 with TRBJ1-3; 10 nucleotides match TRBD1. CDR1 MNHNY and CDR2 SVGAGI come from the germline V gene (reference sequence). The CDR3 is 16 residues long. V shed 4 bases, J shed 0 bases, and the junction held 3 bases outside the gene matches. CDR3 protein: CASSSGQGSSGNTIYF. The CDR3 DNA follows: TGTGCCAGCAGTTCGGGACAGGGGAGCTCTGGAAACACCATATATTTT.

The V and J genes are TRBV30 and TRBJ2-7; TRBD1 is a possible D gene (5 bases). With 0 bases removed from V and 4 bases from J, the gap between germline ends came to 13 bases. Per germline, CDR1 GTSNPN and CDR2 SVGIG (reference sequence). The CDR3 has 14 amino acids. The CDR3 DNA sequence: TGTGCCTGGAGTGTTAGTGGGGCCCCATACGAGCAGTACTTC. Its translation: CAWSVSGAPYEQYF.

This clone was observed once. This sequence joins TRBV5-1 and TRBJ2-3, with D perhaps matching TRBD1 (5 bases). Trimming removed 1 base at V and 10 bases at J, with 19 bases between. This CDR3 has 15 residues. Germline V CDR1 and CDR2: SGHRS, YFSETQ. CDR3 DNA: TGCGCCAGCAGCTTGCTTGGCCTCAGGGCAGCTTCGCAGTATTTT. Protein: CASSLLGLRAASQYF.

The chain couples TRBV5-4 to TRBJ1-6; 8 bases are a match to TRBD1. Germline CDR1 and CDR2: SGHNT and YYREEE (reference sequence). This CDR3 contains 17 residues. The junction had 9 bases not matched to a gene; V was cut back by 6 bases and J by 1 base. Here the CDR3 reads CASTIGGTGSYNSPLHF. The CDR3 coding sequence is TGTGCCAGCACCATCGGAGGGACAGGTTCCTATAATTCACCCCTCCACTTT.

This clone showed up just once. The V and J genes are TRBV3-1 (or the pseudogene TRBV3-2) and TRBJ1-3, with 7 bases lining up with TRBD1. J gave up 2 bases and V 4 bases, and 2 bases lay outside the gene matches. The CDR3 loop spans 14 amino acids. Per the germline V gene, CDR1 is LGHDT and CDR2 is YNNKEL (reference sequence). CDR3 bases: TGTGCCAGCAGCCGACAGGGACCTGGAAACACCATATATTTT. It codes for CASSRQGPGNTIYF.

This chain links TRBV2 with TRBJ1-5; 8 bases map to TRBD1. J lost 6 bases, V lost 6 bases, and 4 bases had no gene match. Germline CDR1 SNHLY, CDR2 FYNNEI. CDR3 length equals 13 residues. CDR3 residues: CASRQGAIQPQHF. The CDR3 coding sequence is TGTGCCAGCAGGCAGGGGGCTATTCAGCCCCAGCATTTT. The complete variable domain, with remaining parts taken from reference TRBV2 and TRBJ1-5, reads EPEVTQTPSHQVTQMGQEVILRCVPISNHLYFYWYRQILGQKVEFLVSFYNNEISEKSEIFDDQFSVERPDGSNFTLKIRSTKLEDSAMYFCASRQGAIQPQHFGDGTRLSIL.

This sequence joins TRBV7-3 and TRBJ1-1; the match to TRBD1 covers 9 bases. The V and J ends lost 5 bases and 3 bases, in that order; junction bases with no gene match: 1. This CDR3 spans 13 amino acids. Germline V CDR1 and CDR2: SGHTA, FQGTGA. The CDR3 bases are TGTGCCAGCAGCAACAGGGGGCACACTGAAGCTTTCTTT. It translates to CASSNRGHTEAFF.

This rearrangement joins TRBV3-1 (or the pseudogene TRBV3-2) to TRBJ1-2; 7 bases match TRBD1. V dropped 4 bases and J dropped 1; count of bases not matched to a gene: 3. The CDR3 consists of 14 residues. Germline V CDR1 and CDR2: LGHDT, YNNKEL (reference sequence). This chain's CDR3 is CASSRQGGNYGYTF. CDR3 coding DNA: TGTGCCAGCAGCCGACAGGGAGGTAACTATGGCTACACCTTC.

This rearrangement joins TRBV30 to TRBJ1-4, with TRBD1 matching over 10 bases. V was clipped by 2 bases and J by 0 bases; unmatched bases: 12. The CDR3 is 19 residues long. The germline V gene has CDR1 GTSNPN and CDR2 SVGIG (reference sequence). CDR3 nucleotide sequence: TGTGCCTGGAGTTTTTCCAGGGGGGACAGGGGCACAACTAATGAAAAACTGTTTTTT. Protein: CAWSFSRGDRGTTNEKLFF.

The chain combines TRBV7-3 with TRBJ2-1; 9 bases are a match to TRBD1. Per the germline V gene, CDR1 is SGHTA and CDR2 is FQGTGA. The CDR3 is made up of 14 amino acids. J gave up 9 bases and V 5 bases, and 8 bases lay outside the gene matches. The CDR3 DNA sequence: TGTGCCAGCAGCCCCGGACAGGGGTGGAGTGAGCAGTTCTTC. It translates to CASSPGQGWSEQFF.

The chain employs TRBV18 and TRBJ1-6; weak D call: TRBD1 (6 bases). CDR3 length: 15 amino acids. Trimming cost V 3 bases and J 9 bases, with 15 bases left between them. The germline CDR1 and CDR2 sequences are KGHSH and LQKENI. The CDR3 coding sequence is TGTGCCAGCTCACCCCAGGGGATCGGGTTTTCACCCCTCCACTTT. It codes for CASSPQGIGFSPLHF.

The chain recombines TRBV6-5 with TRBJ1-1; D remains unclear. V gave up 6 bases and J gave up 1 base, with 12 bases separating them. This CDR3 has 14 residues. CDR1 is MNHEY and CDR2 is SVGAGI in the germline V gene. As DNA, the CDR3 is TGTGCCAGCAGGAGAGAGGGAGGGAACACTGAAGCTTTCTTT. Protein product: CASRREGGNTEAFF.

The chain combines TRBV30 with TRBJ2-3, with TRBD2 matching over 8 bases. The CDR3 loop spans 14 amino acids. The germline V gene encodes CDR1 GTSNPN and CDR2 SVGIG (reference sequence). The V and J ends lost 5 bases and 4 bases, in that order; junction bases with no gene match: 8. CDR3 coding DNA: TGTGCCTGGGATACTAGCGGAGTTTCAGATACGCAGTATTTT. It is translated as CAWDTSGVSDTQYF.

This chain joins TRBV19 and TRBJ2-5, with a weak D call TRBD2 (7 bases). The V gene lost 1 base and the J gene lost 4 bases, with 10 bases spanning the gap. From germline, CDR1 is LNHDA and CDR2 SQIVND (reference sequence). This CDR3 is 14 amino acids long. In nucleotides, the CDR3 is TGTGCCAGTAGTATAGGCGGGGGCGGAGAGACCCAGTACTTC. Protein product: CASSIGGGGETQYF.

V gene TRBV10-3 combines with J gene TRBJ2-3, with 7 bases fitting TRBD2. The CDR3 totals 15 residues. Looked up from germline, CDR1 is ENHRY and CDR2 is SYGVKD. With V trimmed by 8 bases and J by 3 bases, 11 bases remained unmatched. CDR3 in amino acids: CAIGGRGSGTDTQYF. CDR3 nucleotide sequence: TGTGCCATCGGGGGGAGGGGCTCGGGGACAGATACGCAGTATTTT.

V and J are TRBV18 and TRBJ2-7; 9 nucleotides match TRBD2. Germline assignment: CDR1 KGHSH and CDR2 LQKENI. Trimming took 6 bases from V and 6 from J; bases not matched to a gene: 15. The CDR3 contains 16 residues. The CDR3 is CASSPALAGKHSEQYF. The CDR3, as DNA: TGTGCCAGCTCCCCCGCTCTAGCGGGGAAACATTCCGAGCAGTACTTC.

The rearrangement links TRBV5-8 to TRBJ1-1, with D maybe TRBD1 (6 bases). CDR1 SGHTS and CDR2 YDEGEE come from the germline V gene. Trimming removed 0 bases from V and 5 bases from J, with 17 bases in between. The CDR3 is 16 residues long. CDR3 bases: TGTGCCAGCAGCTTGGATTTTGGGGGCTGGAGGACTGAAGCTTTCTTT. Protein product: CASSLDFGGWRTEAFF.

Turning to this clone: Other DNA sequences in the sample encode the same CDR3. The chain joins TRBV27 to TRBJ2-7; D ambiguous. Trimming stripped 4 bases from V and 4 bases from J, with 11 bases between. Germline V gene sequence: CDR1 MNHEY, CDR2 SMNVEV (reference sequence). The CDR3 sequence is 13 residues long. CDR3 in amino acids: CASSSGSPYEQYF. The CDR3 DNA reads as TGTGCCAGCAGTTCAGGCAGTCCTTACGAGCAGTACTTC.